This T cell receptor (beta chain) emerged from a study of CD8 T cells in ankylosing spondylitis. Germline CDR1 reads DFQATT; CDR2 reads SNEGSKA (reference sequence). The CDR3 is 15 amino acids. V was clipped by 0 bases and J by 3 bases, with 13 bases between them. TCRdb re-analysed the 5' RACE reads in MiXCR, keeping a single row per CDR3 protein. This sample has under 250,000 distinct CDR3 sequences, with 30% to 40% found just once. The chain uses TRBV20-1 and TRBJ2-3, with D hard to call. This clonotype originated in a male donor with ankylosing spondylitis or in good health (not recorded which). The sequenced material came from blood, either unsorted or a sorted T cell fraction (not recorded which). CDR3 residues: CSARDMVLVTDTQYF. In DNA, the CDR3 is TGCAGTGCTAGAGACATGGTGCTAGTTACAGATACGCAGTATTTT.